What follows are 2 T cell receptor beta chains derived from one specimen sequenced in a study of blood T cell repertoires in COVID-19. Clones were read by immunoSEQ multiplex PCR, and TCRdb kept only the in-frame ones, dropping some. The table lists fewer than 110,000 clones, under 95% of them singletons. Sequenced input: peripheral blood. These receptors originate from a woman aged 30 to 39 with acute or convalescent COVID-19.

The CDR3 DNA sequence: TGTGCCAGCAGCCAACGGGAGAGGGCGCACACTGAAGCTTTCTTT. Residues: CASSQRERAHTEAFF. The chain couples TRBV6-2 or TRBV6-3 to TRBJ1-1; D unclear. CDR3 length: 15 amino acids. Looked up from germline, CDR1 is MNHEY and CDR2 is SVGEGT. With 6 bases removed from V and 3 bases from J, the gap between germline ends came to 17 bases.

The CDR3 DNA sequence: TGTGCCAGCAGTGCCCAGGGGAGCTATGGCTACACCTTC. This translates into CASSAQGSYGYTF. The rearrangement joins TRBV2 to TRBJ1-2; possibly TRBD1 for D (6 bases). Trimming took off 4 bases at V and 4 bases at J, with 10 bases between the two ends. The CDR3 spans 13 residues. CDR1 and CDR2 from the germline V gene are SNHLY and FYNNEI.